This T cell receptor (beta chain) was sequenced during a study of shared clonotypes between healthy human individuals. The study, taken as a whole, reports: Estimated clonotype richness was generally higher in naive than memory subsets. Depth was large, yet rarefaction showed that sorted-subset sequencing was incomplete.

Assay used: immunoSEQ multiplex PCR; TCRdb lists only in-frame clones, some missing. The table lists fewer than 3 million clones, 92% of them singletons, with approximately 0.41% in the top ten. V lost 2 bases and J 0 bases, leaving 11 bases between the germline ends. There are 15 residues in the CDR3. Germline V gene sequence: CDR1 KGHSH, CDR2 LQKENI. About this clone itself: What it binds is unknown.

The chain combines TRBV18 with TRBJ2-7; D ambiguous. The source of this sequence is a man aged 18-30 years in good health. Some clones in this sample may be carry-over from other donors' samples. Sample: naive CD4+ T cells from PBMCs. As for subset: CD45RA+ positively selected. The CDR3 region is CASSPGGSVSYEQYF. CDR3 bases: TGTGCCAGCTCACCAGGCGGCTCCGTCTCCTACGAGCAGTACTTC.